The text below deals with one T cell receptor beta chain. TCRbeta library construction was performed incorporating unique molecular identifiers. TCRdb fed the PCR reads into MiXCR, producing one record per CDR3 protein. The sample yields around 450,000 distinct CDR3 sequences, 43% seen once. The data are from a study of T-cell reconstitution after alpha-beta-depleted transplantation in children. The source was PBMCs, collected before TCRalphabeta/CD19-depleted stem cell transplant. The receptor's source is a girl aged 2-9 years with aplastic anemia, due to receive a stem cell transplant.

As DNA, the CDR3 is TGTGCCAGCAGCTTAGAACAGGGGAAAGCCAAAAACATTCAGTACTTC. Its protein is CASSLEQGKAKNIQYF. The chain couples TRBV7-8 to TRBJ2-4, with 7 nucleotides matching TRBD1. This CDR3 has 16 residues. Germline V lookup: CDR1 SGHVS, CDR2 FQNEAQ. Trimming cost V 1 base and J 0 bases; bases outside gene matches: 3.